The 18 T cell receptor beta chains below were found in one sample sequenced in a study of T cells after yellow fever vaccination. MiXCR, run by TCRdb on the 5' RACE reads, gives a single entry per CDR3 protein. The sample has under 550,000 distinct CDR3 sequences, about a fifth seen once; the top ten hold about a sixth. The material sequenced was PBMCs, taken 21 days after the first yellow fever vaccination. These receptors were obtained from a man aged 18 to 29 who received the YFV17D yellow fever vaccine.

This clonotype occurred a few times. The chain couples TRBV5-6 to TRBJ2-3; D call uncertain. The CDR3 runs to 17 residues. Trimming took 1 base from V and 2 from J, leaving 17 bases between them. Germline lookup yields CDR1 SGHDT and CDR2 YYEEEE. CDR3 loop: CASSLLRRQEFTDTQYF. The CDR3 coding sequence is TGTGCCAGCAGCTTGCTTCGGCGGCAGGAGTTCACAGATACGCAGTATTTT. Using reference TRBV5-6 and TRBJ2-3 for the parts outside the CDR3, the full variable domain is DAGVTQSPTHLIKTRGQQVTLRCSPKSGHDTVSWYQQALGQGPQFIFQYYEEEERQRGNFPDRFSGHQFPNYSSELNVNALLLGDSALYLCASSLLRRQEFTDTQYFGPGTRLTVL.

The J gene is TRBJ2-5, the V gene TRBV7-3; D unclear. This CDR3 region has 13 residues. The ends were cut back, 5 bases at V and 5 bases at J, with 12 bases in the middle. The germline gives CDR1 SGHTA, CDR2 FQGTGA. The CDR3 DNA reads TGTGCCAGCAGCCAGCGCCTCGGGGAGACCCAGTACTTC. Protein product: CASSQRLGETQYF.

The J gene is TRBJ2-7, the V gene TRBV6-2 or TRBV6-3, with D tentatively TRBD1 (8 bases). In germline, CDR1 is MNHEY, CDR2 SVGEGT. The V and J ends lost 7 bases and 7 bases respectively, with 14 bases between them. There are 12 residues in the CDR3. CDR3 in amino acids: CASTGQGGEQYV. CDR3 nucleotide sequence: TGTGCCAGCACCGGACAGGGAGGGGAGCAGTACGTC.

Only a few counts were recorded for this clonotype. V and J are TRBV5-1 and TRBJ2-3; D gene ambiguous. The CDR3 is 15 amino acids. The germline V and J ends were trimmed by 0 bases and 0 bases, with 8 bases remaining between them. Germline-derived CDR1 and CDR2 are SGHRS and YFSETQ. The CDR3 DNA sequence: TGCGCCAGCAGCTTGGCCGTCGGGAGCACAGATACGCAGTATTTT. Its translation is CASSLAVGSTDTQYF.

The rearrangement links TRBV12-3 or TRBV12-4 to TRBJ1-5; D possibly corresponds to TRBD1 (5 bases). The length of the CDR3 is 15 residues. V dropped 3 bases and J dropped 1 base, with 10 bases sitting between them. CDR3 residues: CASSFQGRSNQPQHF. Written as DNA, the CDR3 is TGTGCCAGCAGTTTTCAGGGTCGGAGCAATCAGCCCCAGCATTTT.

V is TRBV7-3 and J is TRBJ2-1; D unclear. Between the trimmed V and J ends, which lost 2 bases and 5 bases, there was a span of 7 bases. The CDR3 runs 13 residues. CDR1 is SGHTA and CDR2 is FQGTGA in the germline V gene. The CDR3 sequence: CASSLSRNNEQFF. CDR3 coding DNA: TGTGCCAGCAGCTTATCCAGAAACAATGAGCAGTTCTTC. Combining the CDR3 with reference TRBV7-3 and TRBJ2-1 gives the whole variable domain GAGVSQTPSNKVTEKGKYVELRCDPISGHTALYWYRQSLGQGPEFLIYFQGTGAADDSGLPNDRFFAVRPEGSVSTLKIQRTERGDSAVYLCASSLSRNNEQFFGPGTRLTVL.

J is TRBJ2-3 and V is TRBV5-1, with 11 positions matching TRBD1. The length of the CDR3 is 16 residues. Germline CDR1 is SGHRS and CDR2 is YFSETQ. V lost 1 base, J lost 6 bases, and 7 bases stayed unmatched. CDR3 loop: CASSLYGQGAGDTQYF. The CDR3 DNA sequence: TGCGCCAGCAGCTTGTACGGACAGGGGGCTGGGGATACGCAGTATTTT. Together with reference TRBV5-1 and TRBJ2-3, the CDR3 gives the full variable domain: KAGVTQTPRYLIKTRGQQVTLSCSPISGHRSVSWYQQTPGQGLQFLFEYFSETQRNKGNFPGRFSGRQFSNSRSEMNVSTLELGDSALYLCASSLYGQGAGDTQYFGPGTRLTVL.

V gene TRBV11-1 combines with J gene TRBJ2-3, with no clear D. The CDR3 has 13 amino acids. Germline CDR1 and CDR2: SGHAT and FQDESV (reference sequence). V lost 5 bases to trimming and J lost 5 bases, with 11 bases between them. The CDR3 here is CASSPRVGDTQYF. For the CDR3, the DNA is TGTGCCAGCAGCCCGAGAGTCGGAGATACGCAGTATTTT.

The chain recombines TRBV7-2 with TRBJ2-7; D ambiguous. The V gene lost 3 bases and the J gene lost 0 bases, with 18 bases spanning the gap. The germline gives CDR1 SGHTA, CDR2 FQGNSA. The CDR3 covers 17 residues. The CDR3 protein is CASSFNNPMFLSYEQYF. The CDR3 region has the DNA TGTGCCAGCAGCTTCAATAACCCCATGTTTCTCTCCTACGAGCAGTACTTC.

This chain uses TRBV4-1 with TRBJ1-5; 8 bases are a match to TRBD1. The CDR3 sequence is 18 residues long. The germline gives CDR1 MGHRA, CDR2 YSYEKL. V was clipped by 0 bases and J by 3 bases; unmatched bases: 10. The CDR3 nucleotides read TGCGCCAGCAGCCAAGATCCCAGGGGGCCGGTAGACAATCAGCCCCAGCATTTT. Translation: CASSQDPRGPVDNQPQHF.

V is TRBV7-3 and J is TRBJ1-3; possible D gene TRBD1, 5 bases. The CDR3 extends over 15 amino acids. The ends were cut back, 5 bases at V and 4 bases at J, with 15 bases in the middle. Germline V gene sequence: CDR1 SGHTA, CDR2 FQGTGA. CDR3 residues: CASSPTGAAGNTIYF. Here the CDR3 DNA reads TGTGCCAGCAGCCCAACCGGGGCAGCGGGAAACACCATATATTTT.

This clonotype was found a few times. The rearrangement joins TRBV25-1 to TRBJ1-1; TRBD1 matches 8 bases. This CDR3 has 14 residues. The junction had 3 bases not matched to a gene; V was cut back by 3 bases and J by 3 bases. Germline V gene sequence: CDR1 MGHDK, CDR2 SYGVNS. DNA of the CDR3: TGTGCCAGCAGTGAGACAGGGGCGCACACTGAAGCTTTCTTT. Protein: CASSETGAHTEAFF. The full variable domain, rest sourced from reference TRBV25-1 and TRBJ1-1, is EADIYQTPRYLVIGTGKKITLECSQTMGHDKMYWYQQDPGMELHLIHYSYGVNSTEKGDLSSESTVSRIRTEHFPLTLESARPSHTSQYLCASSETGAHTEAFFGQGTRLTVV.

This clonotype was seen more than once but under ten times. The chain joins TRBV7-9 to TRBJ2-1; 8 positions match TRBD1. After removal of 2 bases from V and 7 bases from J, the junction contained 7 bases not matched to a gene. Germline CDR1 is SEHNR and CDR2 is FQNEAQ (reference sequence). The CDR3 extends over 15 amino acids. The CDR3 loop reads CASSLTRTGTNEQFF. As DNA, the CDR3 is TGTGCCAGCAGCTTAACCCGGACAGGGACAAATGAGCAGTTCTTC. Drawing the rest from reference TRBV7-9 and TRBJ2-1, the complete variable domain is DTGVSQNPRHKITKRGQNVTFRCDPISEHNRLYWYRQTLGQGPEFLTYFQNEAQLEKSRLLSDRFSAERPKGSFSTLEIQRTEQGDSAMYLCASSLTRTGTNEQFFGPGTRLTVL.

The chain employs TRBV6-5 and TRBJ1-1; 7 bases are shared with TRBD1. This CDR3 spans 14 amino acids. V lost 6 bases and J lost 5; bases outside the gene matches: 9. Germline CDR1 is MNHEY and CDR2 is SVGAGI. CDR3 nucleotide sequence: TGTGCCAGCAGAAGACCACAGGGGTGGACTGAAGCTTTCTTT. Its protein product is CASRRPQGWTEAFF.

This clonotype was recorded once. V is TRBV28 and J is TRBJ1-4; TRBD1 is a possible D gene (6 bases). The length of the CDR3 is 17 residues. Germline-derived CDR1 and CDR2 are MDHEN and SYDVKM. V dropped 6 bases and J dropped 0 bases, with 17 bases sitting between them. In nucleotides, the CDR3 is TGTGCCAGCAGCTCTTACTCCAGGGGTTCAACTAATGAAAAACTGTTTTTT. Translation gives CASSSYSRGSTNEKLFF.

This clonotype was counted a few times. J is TRBJ2-2 and V is TRBV20-1; no reliable D call. Per germline, CDR1 DFQATT and CDR2 SNEGSKA (reference sequence). V dropped 7 bases and J dropped 1 base, with 4 bases sitting between them. This CDR3 has 11 residues. CDR3 sequence (DNA): TGCAGTGGACTGAACACCGGGGAGCTGTTTTTT. The encoded protein is CSGLNTGELFF.

This chain connects TRBV20-1 to TRBJ1-2; D gene unclear. Germline CDR1 is DFQATT and CDR2 is SNEGSKA (reference sequence). Trimming removed 0 bases at V and 4 bases at J, with 18 bases between. This CDR3 has 16 residues. CDR3 protein: CSARDGDGYAGYGYTF. Here the CDR3 DNA reads TGCAGTGCTAGAGATGGTGACGGGTATGCCGGCTATGGCTACACCTTC.

This chain's CDR3 is CSARDGAGTSTDTQYF. As DNA, the CDR3 is TGCAGTGCTAGAGATGGGGCGGGGACTAGCACAGATACGCAGTATTTT. This chain joins TRBV20-1 and TRBJ2-3; tentatively, D is TRBD2 (6 bases). Germline V gene data show CDR1 as DFQATT and CDR2 as SNEGSKA (reference sequence). CDR3 length equals 16 residues. Trimming cost V 0 bases and J 0 bases, with 13 bases left between them.